The 25 T cell receptor beta chains presented below share a single source sample, sequenced in a study of human T cells and chemical hapten exposure. Via MiXCR, TCRdb re-called the RACE reads, giving one row per CDR3 protein. The sample records approximately 95,000 distinct CDR3 sequences, about an eighth being singletons. Time point of the sample: patch test 2, 6 weeks after DPC sensitization. Treatment denoted: therapeutic diphenylcyclopropenone sensitization with weekly scalp DPC. The sample was whole blood, taken in connection with sensitization to the hapten diphenylcyclopropenone (DPC). The receptors here all came from a woman aged 40 to 49 with alopecia areata. Some clones in this sample may be carry-over from other donors' samples.

This clonotype came up a few times. V and J are TRBV10-3 and TRBJ2-3; D is unresolved. CDR3 length: 15 residues. CDR1 and CDR2 (germline): ENHRY, SYGVKD. Trimming removed 6 bases at V and 1 base at J, with 14 bases between. Written as DNA, the CDR3 is TGTGCCATCAGACTTGGCGGTCACGGCACAGATACGCAGTATTTT. It encodes CAIRLGGHGTDTQYF.

This clonotype was seen a handful of times. The rearrangement joins TRBV20-1 to TRBJ2-2, with D perhaps being TRBD1 or TRBD2 (6 bases each). Germline V gene sequence: CDR1 DFQATT, CDR2 SNEGSKA (reference sequence). Trimming removed 0 bases at V and 0 bases at J, with 14 bases between. CDR3 length equals 17 residues. Here the CDR3 reads CSARDWKEGANTGELFF. For the CDR3, the DNA is TGCAGTGCTAGAGATTGGAAGGAGGGGGCGAACACCGGGGAGCTGTTTTTT.

The chain employs TRBV7-2 and TRBJ2-2, with 8 bases identical to TRBD2. Germline V CDR1 and CDR2: SGHTA, FQGNSA. There are 16 residues in the CDR3. The junction had 9 bases not matched to a gene; V was cut back by 5 bases and J by 4 bases. The CDR3 loop reads CASSPPGGRSTGELFF. CDR3 bases: TGTGCCAGCAGCCCTCCAGGCGGGAGGAGCACCGGGGAGCTGTTTTTT.

The chain carries TRBV7-2 and TRBJ1-5; no definite D call. The CDR3 is made up of 16 amino acids. The V end lost 0 bases, the J end lost 0 bases, and 9 bases lay between the germline ends. Germline CDR1 is SGHTA and CDR2 is FQGNSA. CDR3 sequence (DNA): TGTGCCAGCAGCTTAGCCGGGCTGCATAGCAATCAGCCCCAGCATTTT. It specifies CASSLAGLHSNQPQHF.

Ten or more counts support this clonotype. The rearrangement joins TRBV7-2 to TRBJ2-4; D may be TRBD2 (6 bases). With 5 bases removed from V and 9 bases from J, the gap between germline ends came to 17 bases. The CDR3 totals 14 residues. Germline V gene sequence: CDR1 SGHTA, CDR2 FQGNSA. CDR3 residues: CASSPLLTRGIQYF. The CDR3 bases are TGTGCCAGCAGCCCCCTCCTGACTAGAGGCATTCAGTACTTC.

Remarks on this clonotype: A much bigger clone sits one base away, suggesting this may be a read error. The chain employs TRBV7-9 and TRBJ2-3; D may be TRBD2 (5 bases). CDR3 length equals 14 residues. Per the germline V gene, CDR1 is SEHNR and CDR2 is FQNEAQ (reference sequence). CDR3 in amino acids: CDSSLATDTDTQYF. The DNA of the CDR3 is TGTGACAGCAGCTTAGCGACGGACACAGATACGCAGTATTTT.

The sample holds many counts of this clonotype. J is TRBJ1-2 and V is TRBV27; 8 positions match TRBD1. Per the germline V gene, CDR1 is MNHEY and CDR2 is SMNVEV (reference sequence). CDR3 size: 14 residues. After removal of 4 bases from V and 6 bases from J, the junction contained 7 bases not matched to a gene. In DNA, the CDR3 is TGTGCCAGCAGTTCCCAGGACAGGGCCCATGGCTACACCTTC. Translation gives CASSSQDRAHGYTF.

The chain carries TRBV20-1 and TRBJ2-7; TRBD2 aligns across 13 bases. CDR1 and CDR2 (germline): DFQATT, SNEGSKA (reference sequence). The ends lost 5 bases at V and 0 bases at J; junction bases unmatched: 4. CDR3 length: 15 residues. The CDR3 protein is CSAELAGGSSYEQYF. The DNA of the CDR3 is TGCAGTGCTGAACTAGCGGGGGGGAGCTCCTACGAGCAGTACTTC.

The genes are TRBV28 and TRBJ1-4, with no clear D. With 5 bases removed from V and 0 bases from J, the gap between germline ends came to 10 bases. The CDR3 totals 15 residues. Germline V gives CDR1 MDHEN, CDR2 SYDVKM. For the CDR3, the DNA is TGTGCCAGCAGTCGACGGGGTGCAACTAATGAAAAACTGTTTTTT. This translates into CASSRRGATNEKLFF.

This clonotype was counted ten times or more. The gene calls are TRBV11-2 and TRBJ2-7; the match to TRBD2 covers 9 bases. Germline trimming cut 2 bases from V and 4 bases from J; bases unmatched to any gene: 6. CDR3 length: 15 amino acids. CDR1 and CDR2 from the germline V gene are SGHAT and FQNNGV. The CDR3 spells CASSLTTSGTYEQYF. The DNA for the CDR3 is TGTGCCAGCAGCTTAACGACTAGCGGAACTTACGAGCAGTACTTC.

This sequence joins TRBV6-5 and TRBJ2-7; 11 bases align to TRBD1. The length of the CDR3 is 14 residues. Germline loops: CDR1 MNHEY, CDR2 SVGAGI. With 5 bases clipped from V and 6 bases from J, the junction kept 6 bases outside the gene matches. The CDR3, as DNA: TGTGCCAGCAGTCCCCGGGACAGGGGGGGCGAGCAGTACTTC. Residues: CASSPRDRGGEQYF.

This clonotype was picked up many times. The V gene is TRBV7-2, the J gene TRBJ1-2, with D possibly TRBD1 on 5 matching bases. This CDR3 region has 17 residues. The germline CDR1 and CDR2 sequences are SGHTA and FQGNSA. V lost 5 bases, J lost 6 bases, and 25 bases lay in between. CDR3 nucleotides: TGTGCCAGCAGCCTAACCTCCCCGGGACTCCTTTGGGATGGCTACACCTTC. Its protein is CASSLTSPGLLWDGYTF.

This clonotype was counted many times. This chain connects TRBV5-1 to TRBJ1-3; D unresolved. The V and J ends lost 0 bases and 2 bases respectively, with 9 bases between them. Germline loops: CDR1 SGHRS, CDR2 YFSETQ. The CDR3 length is 15 residues. In DNA, the CDR3 is TGCGCCAGCAGCTTGGATGTAGGGCCTGGAAACACCATATATTTT. Residues: CASSLDVGPGNTIYF. The full variable domain, with the rest looked up from reference TRBV5-1 and TRBJ1-3, is KAGVTQTPRYLIKTRGQQVTLSCSPISGHRSVSWYQQTPGQGLQFLFEYFSETQRNKGNFPGRFSGRQFSNSRSEMNVSTLELGDSALYLCASSLDVGPGNTIYFGEGSWLTVV.

This clonotype was seen many times. V usage is TRBV3-1 and J usage is TRBJ2-7; possible D gene TRBD2, 6 bases. V was clipped by 3 bases and J by 2 bases, with 14 bases between them. CDR1 is LGHDT and CDR2 is YNNKEL in the germline V gene (reference sequence). The CDR3 is 15 residues long. CDR3 in amino acids: CASSQDAGFAYEQYF. DNA for the CDR3: TGTGCCAGCAGCCAGGACGCGGGATTCGCCTACGAGCAGTACTTC.

In this sample, this clonotype turned up a few times. The J gene is TRBJ2-1, the V gene TRBV5-4; 10 positions agree with TRBD2. V shed 0 bases, J shed 9 bases, and the junction held 6 bases outside the gene matches. The CDR3 has 15 amino acids. Germline CDR1 is SGHNT and CDR2 is YYREEE (reference sequence). In DNA form, the CDR3 reads TGTGCCAGCAGCTTGGGGCTAGCGGGAGCGGGTGAGCAGTTCTTC. This translates into CASSLGLAGAGEQFF.

This clonotype has a count of ten or more. The V gene is TRBV12-3 or TRBV12-4, the J gene TRBJ2-2; D is ambiguous. Trimming took 3 bases from V and 5 from J, leaving 4 bases between them. The CDR3 has 12 amino acids. The CDR3 region is CASSLWTGELFF. CDR3 sequence (DNA): TGTGCCAGCAGTTTGTGGACCGGGGAGCTGTTTTTT.

This clonotype has more than one count but fewer than ten. A junction boundary mismatches the germline segment, possibly from a read error. This chain links TRBV29-1 with TRBJ2-7, with D hard to call. The CDR3 contains 14 residues. In germline, CDR1 is SQVTM, CDR2 ANQGSEA. The DNA for the CDR3 is TGCAGCGTTGCCGCCCCCCGGGCCTCCTACGAGCAGCACTTC. Translated, it gives CSVAAPRASYEQHF.

The sample holds a few counts of this clonotype. The chain combines TRBV9 with TRBJ1-6; D call uncertain. Germline V gene data show CDR1 as SGDLS and CDR2 as YYNGEE. The ends were cut back, 2 bases at V and 10 bases at J, with 13 bases in the middle. The CDR3 spans 14 residues. Written as DNA, the CDR3 is TGTGCCAGCAGCGTCGGCAGTTCGGGATCACCCCTCCACTTT. Translating it yields CASSVGSSGSPLHF.

This chain connects TRBV3-1 to TRBJ1-1; D is unclear. The CDR3 contains 14 residues. Germline CDR1 LGHDT, CDR2 YNNKEL (reference sequence). With 1 base removed from V and 3 bases from J, the gap between germline ends came to 9 bases. The chain's CDR3 is CASSQAGVYTEAFF. CDR3 coding DNA: TGTGCCAGCAGCCAAGCCGGGGTATACACTGAAGCTTTCTTT.

J is TRBJ1-1 and V is TRBV24-1; 10 positions agree with TRBD1. The CDR3 length is 19 residues. Germline V gives CDR1 KGHDR, CDR2 SFDVKD. Germline trimming cut 7 bases from V and 3 bases from J; bases unmatched to any gene: 19. CDR3 DNA sequence: TGTGCCACCAGCCGGGACAGGGGCTCTGGATTGAGATGGGACACTGAAGCTTTCTTT. This translates into CATSRDRGSGLRWDTEAFF.

With regard to this clonotype: A much larger clone sits a single nucleotide away, making a read error possible. The rearrangement links TRBV7-9 to TRBJ1-1; D is unclear. The V gene's germline CDR1 is SEHNR and CDR2 FQNEAQ (reference sequence). The CDR3 sequence is 12 residues long. CDR3: CVSSLVDTEAFF. In DNA form, the CDR3 reads TGTGTCAGCAGCTTAGTGGACACTGAAGCTTTCTTT. The whole variable domain, filled in from reference TRBV7-9 and TRBJ1-1, reads DTGVSQNPRHKITKRGQNVTFRCDPISEHNRLYWYRQTLGQGPEFLTYFQNEAQLEKSRLLSDRFSAERPKGSFSTLEIQRTEQGDSAMYLCVSSLVDTEAFFGQGTRLTVV.

There are many counts of this clonotype. The V call is TRBV20-1, the J call TRBJ1-3; D is ambiguous. The CDR3 length is 16 residues. The V gene's germline CDR1 is DFQATT and CDR2 SNEGSKA (reference sequence). Trimming stripped 4 bases from V and 0 bases from J, with 16 bases between. CDR3 sequence (DNA): TGCAGTGCTACGCCGGACTCCTCTTTCTCTGGAAACACCATATATTTT. Translated, it gives CSATPDSSFSGNTIYF.

This clonotype was recorded a few times. V is TRBV4-2 and J is TRBJ2-4, with 8 nucleotides matching TRBD2. This CDR3 comprises 16 residues. The J segment lost 0 bases and the V segment lost 0 bases, leaving 1 base of the junction unmatched. Germline V lookup: CDR1 LGHNA, CDR2 YNFKEQ. The CDR3 nucleotides read TGTGCCAGCAGCCAAGATGCGGGAGGAGCCAAAAACATTCAGTACTTC. Protein: CASSQDAGGAKNIQYF.

This chain uses TRBV10-3 with TRBJ2-1, with D possibly called TRBD1 or TRBD2 (5 bases each). The CDR3 runs to 16 residues. V lost 0 bases and J lost 4, with 13 bases in between. Germline CDR1 ENHRY, CDR2 SYGVKD. CDR3 protein: CAISESVGRKYNEQFF. Here the CDR3 DNA reads TGTGCCATCAGTGAGTCGGTGGGACGCAAATACAATGAGCAGTTCTTC.

This clonotype was observed many times. The V and J genes are TRBV29-1 and TRBJ1-1; D remains ambiguous. Germline CDR1 SQVTM, CDR2 ANQGSEA. Trimming took 6 bases from V and 4 from J, leaving 6 bases between them. CDR3 size: 10 residues. CDR3 coding DNA: TGCAGCGTAGCCCTCACTGAAGCTTTCTTT. Residues: CSVALTEAFF.